This note documents a single T cell receptor beta chain sequence. The sample originates from a study of shared T cell receptors in the human thymus. Clones were sequenced by immunoSEQ multiplex PCR, and TCRdb holds only the in-frame ones, with some missing. The sample yields hundreds of thousands of clones, 70% to 90% seen once. Unmatched junction bases numbered 5, after V lost 0 bases and J lost 4 bases. The CDR3 is 16 amino acids. Looked up from germline, CDR1 is MNHEY and CDR2 is SVGAGI. These data are also associated with another study on human thymus T cells.

The material sequenced was thymocytes. The sequence came from a boy younger than two with a congenital heart defect. The V gene is TRBV6-5, the J gene TRBJ1-1, with 10 nucleotides matching TRBD1. The CDR3 coding sequence is TGTGCCAGCAGTTACTCGGGGACAGGGGCGGGCACTGAAGCTTTCTTT. Its translation is CASSYSGTGAGTEAFF.